What follows are 6 T cell receptor beta chains derived from one specimen sequenced in a study of CD8+ T cells in alopecia areata. RNA was isolated and reverse transcribed to cDNA, the sequencing template. Clones were sequenced by immunoSEQ multiplex PCR, and TCRdb holds only the in-frame ones, with some missing. The sample comprises under 110,000 clones, about 60% of which are singletons, and over 15% rests with the top ten. Documented treatment: oral pan-JAK inhibitor, 5-10 mg twice daily. The sequences come from CD8+ T cells sorted from blood, collected at week 56, from a patient treated with tofacitinib. The receptors were gathered from a human donor with alopecia areata.

The J gene is TRBJ2-3, the V gene TRBV5-1, with D possibly matching TRBD1 (6 bases). Germline V gives CDR1 SGHRS, CDR2 YFSETQ. The CDR3 extends over 15 amino acids. V was cut by 0 bases and J by 5 bases, with 13 bases left in between. The CDR3 is CASSLEQGPRDTQYF. The CDR3 nucleotides read TGCGCCAGCAGCTTGGAACAGGGTCCCAGAGATACGCAGTATTTT.

The chain couples TRBV7-9 to TRBJ1-1; weak D call: TRBD1 (6 bases). V lost 5 bases and J 1 base, leaving 14 bases between the germline ends. The CDR3 length is 15 residues. CDR1 SEHNR and CDR2 FQNEAQ come from the germline V gene (reference sequence). The CDR3: CASSLTGGPNTEAFF. The CDR3 DNA reads as TGTGCCAGCAGCCTAACGGGGGGGCCGAACACTGAAGCTTTCTTT.

A few counts support this clone. The chain uses TRBV19 and TRBJ1-2; D remains unclear. Trimming cost V 4 bases and J 4 bases, with 13 bases left between them. Germline V gene data show CDR1 as LNHDA and CDR2 as SQIVND (reference sequence). The CDR3 length is 14 residues. CDR3 region: CASSSAPVGYGYTF. The CDR3 region has the DNA TGTGCCAGTAGTAGCGCGCCGGTGGGCTATGGCTACACCTTC.

This chain connects TRBV7-9 to TRBJ1-4, with 8 bases lining up with TRBD1. The CDR3 sequence is 15 residues long. The germline gives CDR1 SEHNR, CDR2 FQNEAQ (reference sequence). Unmatched junction bases numbered 9, after V lost 6 bases and J lost 6 bases. The CDR3 region has the DNA TGTGCCAGCAGGGGATTTCAGGGGGCGGATGAAAAACTGTTTTTT. This translates into CASRGFQGADEKLFF.

The chain has TRBV9 and TRBJ1-2; 7 bases align to TRBD1. This CDR3 region has 13 residues. V shed 3 bases, J shed 5 bases, and the junction held 4 bases outside the gene matches. Germline V gene sequence: CDR1 SGDLS, CDR2 YYNGEE. The CDR3 reads CASSAATGYGYTF. CDR3 DNA: TGTGCCAGCAGCGCGGCGACAGGGTATGGCTACACCTTC.

J is TRBJ2-3 and V is TRBV10-2; D remains unclear. The V and J ends lost 2 bases and 5 bases respectively, with 11 bases between them. Germline CDR1 is WSHSY and CDR2 is SAAADI. The CDR3 extends over 14 amino acids. In DNA, the CDR3 is TGCGCCAGCAGTGAGGGGCTAGAAGGAGATACGCAGTATTTT. Protein product: CASSEGLEGDTQYF.